This paragraph covers one T cell receptor beta chain sequence. Its antigen remains unidentified. Following RNA extraction, reverse transcription yielded cDNA that acted as the sequencing template. Data came from immunoSEQ multiplex PCR; TCRdb stores just in-frame clones and leaves some out. The sample contains about 200,000 clones, more than 45% of which appear only once. The data are from a study of CD8+ T cells in alopecia areata. Across the whole study: The drug, oral tofacitinib, was given to treated patients at 5 to 10 mg twice daily. People stayed on tofacitinib for 6 to 18 months, then stopped the drug for 6 months. Percentage of affected scalp area was the basis on which treated patients' severity was scored. Study-wide points: More clonal than normal scalp was lesional scalp, particularly alopecia totalis/universalis.

Treatment here: oral pan-JAK inhibitor, 5-10 mg twice daily. The germline gives CDR1 SGHDT, CDR2 YYEEEE. The V gene lost 1 base and the J gene lost 2 bases, with 8 bases spanning the gap. This CDR3 comprises 14 residues. The sequencing here drew on CD4+ T cells sorted from blood, taken at week 24, from a patient treated with tofacitinib. This receptor was obtained from a human donor with alopecia areata. The rearrangement joins TRBV5-6 to TRBJ2-3; D not certain. CDR3 sequence (DNA): TGTGCCAGCAGCTTGAGAGGATTCACAGATACGCAGTATTTT. This codes for CASSLRGFTDTQYF.